A single TCR beta chain is shown here with its context. Its antigen is not identified. This sample was taken from a study of T-cell reconstitution after alpha-beta-depleted transplantation in children. Notes on the study in general: Some patients owed their high day-60 TCRbeta diversity to surviving recipient T cells and thymic progenitors. Several hundred rapidly expanded clones from non-depleted graft cells reportedly supplied alpha-beta T cells about two months post-transplant. One year after transplant, T-cell counts and diversity came mostly from newly produced T cells.

As it was prepared, the TCRbeta library received unique molecular identifiers. TCRdb passed the PCR reads through MiXCR, listing each CDR3 protein once. This sample has 450,000 to 600,000 distinct CDR3 sequences; 10% to 15% occur once, and the top ten carry approximately 2.1%. This CDR3 is 12 amino acids long. V was cut by 9 bases and J by 5 bases, with 14 bases left in between. The receptor was derived from a male patient between 5 and 17 years old who had a stem cell transplant for acute myeloid leukemia, so the T cells may come from the graft donor. This sequence joins TRBV12-3 or TRBV12-4 and TRBJ2-7; tentative D call: TRBD1 (5 bases). The source was PBMCs, mostly from graft donor cells, collected 360 days after TCRalphabeta/CD19-depleted stem cell transplant. Here the CDR3 reads CASRGHGDEQYF. The CDR3 coding sequence is TGTGCCAGTAGGGGTCATGGGGACGAGCAGTACTTC.